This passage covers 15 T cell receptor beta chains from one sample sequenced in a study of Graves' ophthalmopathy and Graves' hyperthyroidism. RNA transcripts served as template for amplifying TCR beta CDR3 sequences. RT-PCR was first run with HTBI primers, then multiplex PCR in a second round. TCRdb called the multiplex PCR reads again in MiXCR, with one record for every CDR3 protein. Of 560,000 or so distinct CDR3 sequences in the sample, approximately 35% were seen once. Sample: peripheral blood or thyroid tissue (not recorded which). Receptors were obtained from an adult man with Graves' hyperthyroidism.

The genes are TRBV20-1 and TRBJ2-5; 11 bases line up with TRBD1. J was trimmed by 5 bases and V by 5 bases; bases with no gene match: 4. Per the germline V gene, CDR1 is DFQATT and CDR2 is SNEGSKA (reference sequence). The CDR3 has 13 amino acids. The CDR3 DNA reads TGCAGTGCTTGGACAGGGGGCCTGGAGACCCAGTACTTC. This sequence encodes CSAWTGGLETQYF.

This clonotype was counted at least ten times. The CDR3, as DNA: TGTGCCAGCAGCGTCCAGGGGGCTGGAGAGAACACTGAAGCTTTCTTT. Protein: CASSVQGAGENTEAFF. V usage is TRBV9 and J usage is TRBJ1-1, with 8 nucleotides matching TRBD1. The CDR3 consists of 16 residues. The germline CDR1 and CDR2 sequences are SGDLS and YYNGEE. J was trimmed by 1 base and V by 2 bases; bases with no gene match: 7. The full variable domain, in which reference TRBV9 and TRBJ1-1 provide the parts outside the CDR3, is DSGVTQTPKHLITATGQRVTLRCSPRSGDLSVYWYQQSLDQGLQFLIQYYNGEERAKGNILERFSAQQFPDLHSELNLSSLELGDSALYFCASSVQGAGENTEAFFGQGTRLTVV.

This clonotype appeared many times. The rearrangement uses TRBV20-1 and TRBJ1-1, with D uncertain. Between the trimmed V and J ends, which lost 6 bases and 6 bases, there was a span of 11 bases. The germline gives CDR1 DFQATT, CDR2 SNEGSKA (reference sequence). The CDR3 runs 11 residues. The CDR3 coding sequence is TGCAGTGCCCTGGATGGCGCTGAAGCTTTCTTT. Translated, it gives CSALDGAEAFF.

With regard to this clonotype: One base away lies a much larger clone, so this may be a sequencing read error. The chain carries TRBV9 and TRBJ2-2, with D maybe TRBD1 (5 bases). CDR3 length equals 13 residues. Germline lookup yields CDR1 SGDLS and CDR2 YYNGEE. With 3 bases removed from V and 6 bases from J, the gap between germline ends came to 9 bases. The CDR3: CASSARTSGELFF. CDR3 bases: TGTGCCAGCAGCGCCCGGACATCCGGGGAGCTGTTTTTT.

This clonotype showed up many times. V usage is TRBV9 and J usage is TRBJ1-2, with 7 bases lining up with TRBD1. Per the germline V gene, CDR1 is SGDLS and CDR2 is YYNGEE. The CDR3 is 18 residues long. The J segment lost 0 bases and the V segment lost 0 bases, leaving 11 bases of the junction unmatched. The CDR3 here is CASSVAPNQGGSNYGYTF. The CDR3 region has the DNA TGTGCCAGCAGCGTAGCCCCAAATCAGGGGGGCTCTAACTATGGCTACACCTTC.

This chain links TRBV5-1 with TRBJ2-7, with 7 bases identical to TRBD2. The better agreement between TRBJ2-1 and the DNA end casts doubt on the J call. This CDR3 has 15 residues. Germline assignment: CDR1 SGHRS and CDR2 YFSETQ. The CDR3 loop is CASSLERTRYNEQFF. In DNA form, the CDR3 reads TGCGCCAGCAGCTTGGAGCGGACTAGATACAATGAGCAGTTCTTC.

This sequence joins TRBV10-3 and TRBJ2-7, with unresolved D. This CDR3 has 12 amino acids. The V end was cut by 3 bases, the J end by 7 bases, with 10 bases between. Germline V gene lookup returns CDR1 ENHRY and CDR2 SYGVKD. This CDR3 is CAISDPAGEQYF. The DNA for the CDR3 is TGTGCCATCAGTGACCCAGCCGGGGAGCAGTACTTC.

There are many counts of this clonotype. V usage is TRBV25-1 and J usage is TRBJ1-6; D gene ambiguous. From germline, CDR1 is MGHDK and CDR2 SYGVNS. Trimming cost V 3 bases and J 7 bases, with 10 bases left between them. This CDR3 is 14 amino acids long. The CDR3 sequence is CASSDDNVNSPLHF. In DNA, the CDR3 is TGTGCCAGCAGTGATGACAACGTAAATTCACCCCTCCACTTT.

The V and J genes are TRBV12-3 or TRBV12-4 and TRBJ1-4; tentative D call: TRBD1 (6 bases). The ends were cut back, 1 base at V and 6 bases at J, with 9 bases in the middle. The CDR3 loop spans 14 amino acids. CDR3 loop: CASSLDRAYEKLFF. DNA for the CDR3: TGTGCCAGCAGTTTAGACAGGGCCTATGAAAAACTGTTTTTT.

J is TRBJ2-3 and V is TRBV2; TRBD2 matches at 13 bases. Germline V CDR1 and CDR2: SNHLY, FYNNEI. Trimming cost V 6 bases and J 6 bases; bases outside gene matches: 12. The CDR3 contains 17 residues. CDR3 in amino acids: CASRGWGLAGFLDTQYF. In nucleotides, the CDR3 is TGTGCCAGCAGGGGCTGGGGACTAGCGGGATTTTTGGATACGCAGTATTTT.

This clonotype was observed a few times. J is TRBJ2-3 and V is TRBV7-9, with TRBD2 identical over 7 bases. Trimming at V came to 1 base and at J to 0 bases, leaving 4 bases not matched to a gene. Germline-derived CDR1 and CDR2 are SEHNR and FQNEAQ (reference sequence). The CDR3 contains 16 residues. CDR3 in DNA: TGTGCCAGCAGCTTAGAAGCGGGACCTAGCACAGATACGCAGTATTTT. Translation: CASSLEAGPSTDTQYF.

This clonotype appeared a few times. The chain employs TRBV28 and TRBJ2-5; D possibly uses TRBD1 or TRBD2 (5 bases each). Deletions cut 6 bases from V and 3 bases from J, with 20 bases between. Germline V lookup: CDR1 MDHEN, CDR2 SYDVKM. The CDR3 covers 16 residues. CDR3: CASRSRGRAPKETQYF. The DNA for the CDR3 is TGTGCCAGCAGGTCTAGGGGACGGGCCCCAAAAGAGACCCAGTACTTC.

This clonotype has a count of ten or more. The CDR3 coding sequence is TGTGCCAGCAGTTCGGGGACAGGGTACGAGCAGTACTTC. Its translation: CASSSGTGYEQYF. The chain links TRBV12-3 or TRBV12-4 to TRBJ2-7; 9 bases fit TRBD1. The CDR3 length is 13 residues. V was pared by 4 bases and J by 4 bases, with 2 bases of the junction left unmatched.

The CDR3 bases are TGTGCCAGCAGCTTCCCCCTGGCAGAAGGAGGCGAGCAGTACTTC. Translating it yields CASSFPLAEGGEQYF. V gene TRBV7-9 combines with J gene TRBJ2-7; tentatively, D is TRBD2 (5 bases). Trimming stripped 3 bases from V and 6 bases from J, with 18 bases between. The CDR3 consists of 15 residues. Per germline, CDR1 SEHNR and CDR2 FQNEAQ (reference sequence).

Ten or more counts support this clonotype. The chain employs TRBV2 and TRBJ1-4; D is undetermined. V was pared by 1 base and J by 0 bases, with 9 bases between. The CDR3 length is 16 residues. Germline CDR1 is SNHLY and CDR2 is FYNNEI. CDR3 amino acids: CASSEGWAATNEKLFF. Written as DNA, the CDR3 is TGTGCCAGCAGTGAAGGATGGGCCGCAACTAATGAAAAACTGTTTTTT.